This is a list of T cell receptor beta chains from one sample in a study of blood T cell repertoires in COVID-19. This table comes from immunoSEQ multiplex PCR, and its TCRdb copy is limited to in-frame clones, with some not included. The repertoire includes approximately 130,000 clones, approximately 84% of them detected once, and about 13% sits in the top ten. The sample comprised peripheral blood. The receptors were gathered from a human donor in a cohort sampled during active COVID-19. CDR3s include the opening cysteine and the closing phenylalanine or tryptophan. D genes are given only for firm matches. The size entry is marked missing in some rows and otherwise reads once, few, many or a size class.

clone size	V gene	D gene	J gene	CDR3 DNA	CDR3 protein
-	TRBV19	-	TRBJ2-1	TGTGCCAGTAGTTCATCAGGGGACGGTGAGCAGTTCTTC	CASSSSGDGEQFF
few	TRBV6-6	-	TRBJ1-1	TGTGCCAGCAGTTCCCCGGACAGTTTCGAGAACACTGAAGCTTTCTTT	CASSSPDSFENTEAFF
-	TRBV19	TRBD2	TRBJ2-1	TGTGCCAGTAGTGCCGATGAGCGGGGGGGCAGTGAGCAGTTCTTC	CASSADERGGSEQFF
few	TRBV2	-	TRBJ1-1	TGTGCCAGCAGTCTGACGACCGCCGAGGCTGAAGCTTTCTTT	CASSLTTAEAEAFF
-	TRBV3-1/TRBV3-2	-	TRBJ1-6	TGTGCCAGCAGCCAAGATTTTGGCCCGCCGTATAATTCACCCCTCCACTTT	CASSQDFGPPYNSPLHF
-	TRBV2	TRBD1	TRBJ1-1	TGTGCCACCAAAGGACGGGCGGGCAGGGGGTCCACTGAAGCTTTCTTT	CATKGRAGRGSTEAFF
-	TRBV4-1	-	TRBJ2-3	TGCGCCAGCAGCCAAGATCCGCTCCGCGGGGGCCCCAGCACAGATACGCAGTATTTT	CASSQDPLRGGPSTDTQYF
-	TRBV28	-	TRBJ2-6	TGTGCCAGCAGGAGCTACTCAGGGACTGGGGCCAACGTCCTGACTTTC	CASRSYSGTGANVLTF
-	TRBV10-3	TRBD2	TRBJ2-5	TGTGCCATCAGTGACGAGACTAGCGGGGCGGCGGAGACCCAGTACTTC	CAISDETSGAAETQYF
many	TRBV29-1	-	TRBJ2-7	TGCAGCGTCACCAGGGGTTACGAGCAGTACTTC	CSVTRGYEQYF
-	TRBV2	TRBD2	TRBJ2-3	TGTGCCAGCAGTGAACTAGCGGGGGGGCTAAAGGGCACAGATACGCAGTATTTT	CASSELAGGLKGTDTQYF
-	TRBV5-5	TRBD1	TRBJ2-7	TGTGCCAGCAGCTTGTTAGGGGGCAGCTACGAGCAGTACTTC	CASSLLGGSYEQYF
-	TRBV14	TRBD1	TRBJ1-2	TGTGCCAGCAGCCCCGGGACAGGGTTAACAACTAACTATGGCTACACCTTC	CASSPGTGLTTNYGYTF
-	TRBV3-1/TRBV3-2	TRBD1	TRBJ2-7	TGTGCCAGCAGCCCGAGCGAGGACAGGGGTTACGAGCAGTACTTC	CASSPSEDRGYEQYF
-	TRBV7-9	TRBD2	TRBJ2-3	TGTGCCAGCCAGGCCTGGACTAGCGTTAGCACAGATACGCAGTATTTT	CASQAWTSVSTDTQYF
-	TRBV30	-	TRBJ1-2	TGTGCCTGGAGAGACCGGGTCTACGGTGGCTACACCTTC	CAWRDRVYGGYTF
-	TRBV4-1	-	TRBJ2-6	TGCGCCAGCAGCCAAGTCCCCTTAGTGGAGATGGGAGCTCCTGGGGCCAACGTCCTGACTTTC	CASSQVPLVEMGAPGANVLTF
few	TRBV24-1	-	TRBJ1-5	TGTGCCACCAGTGATTTCTACAGGGCCATCTATAGCAATCAGCCCCAGCATTTT	CATSDFYRAIYSNQPQHF
-	TRBV7-9	-	TRBJ2-7	TGTGCCAGCAGCTTAAAGGAAGGGGGATTCTACGAGCAGTACTTC	CASSLKEGGFYEQYF
-	TRBV19	TRBD2	TRBJ2-1	TGTGCCAGTAGTTATGGACTAGCGGGGGGTTTCTCCTACAATGAGCAGTTCTTC	CASSYGLAGGFSYNEQFF
-	TRBV7-9	-	TRBJ2-5	TGTGCCAGCAGCTTCTCTTCCGGGTTTGAGACCCAGTACTTC	CASSFSSGFETQYF
-	TRBV15	-	TRBJ2-1	TGTGCCACCAGCAGAGATTTCGGGTTCTCCAATGAGCAGTTCTTC	CATSRDFGFSNEQFF
-	TRBV5-4	TRBD1	TRBJ1-2	TGTGCCAGCAGCCTGGGGCAGGGGGTCTATGGCTACACCTTC	CASSLGQGVYGYTF
-	TRBV2	TRBD2	TRBJ2-7	TGTGCCAGCAGGGGAGGGGCATCTGTCTCCTACGAGCAGTACTTC	CASRGGASVSYEQYF
-	TRBV5-6	-	TRBJ2-2	TGTGCCAGCAGACCAACAGGGCTGAACACCGGGGAGCTGTTTTTT	CASRPTGLNTGELFF
-	TRBV10-3	TRBD2	TRBJ2-1	TGTGCCATCAGTGAGCGGGGGGGATACAATGAGCAGTTCTTC	CAISERGGYNEQFF
-	TRBV10-2	-	TRBJ2-7	TGCGCCAGCAGTGTTGGGAGACATCGCGAGCAGTACTTC	CASSVGRHREQYF
-	TRBV6-5	-	TRBJ1-2	TGTGCCAGCAGTTACTTAAGTCAGGCCAACGGCTACACCTTC	CASSYLSQANGYTF
-	TRBV29-1	-	TRBJ2-1	TGCAGCGTTGACGTTGGGTGGAGTCACAATGAGCAGTTCTTC	CSVDVGWSHNEQFF
-	TRBV24-1	TRBD2	TRBJ2-3	TGTGCCACCAGTGATCCGCGCGGGGAGGGAGGCACAGATACGCAGTATTTT	CATSDPRGEGGTDTQYF
many	TRBV29-1	-	TRBJ1-1	TGCAGCTCAATGACAGGAATGAACACTGAAGCTTTCTTT	CSSMTGMNTEAFF
-	TRBV27	TRBD1	TRBJ1-2	TGTGCCAGCAGAGGACAGGTCGGCTATGGCTACACCTTC	CASRGQVGYGYTF
-	TRBV5-6	-	TRBJ2-3	TGTGCCAGCAGCTTGGGGGGGCCGGGTACGCAGTATTTT	CASSLGGPGTQYF
-	TRBV19	-	TRBJ2-3	TGTGCCAGTAGTATAGCTCCGGGGACAGATACGCAGTATTTT	CASSIAPGTDTQYF
-	TRBV4-1	-	TRBJ2-7	TGCGCCAGCAGCCAGGGCCCCGGGACTGGCGAGCAGTACTTC	CASSQGPGTGEQYF
once	TRBV30	-	TRBJ1-3	TGTGCCTGGAGTGTAATCGGCGCGGGAAGAATTTATTTT	CAWSVIGAGRIYF
few	TRBV13	TRBD1	TRBJ2-6	TGTGCCAGCAGCTTAGAGGGGACAGGGGGCGCCCCTGGGGCCAACGTCCTGACTTTC	CASSLEGTGGAPGANVLTF
-	TRBV5-1	TRBD1	TRBJ2-7	TGCGCCAGCAGCACCGGACAGGTCTACGAGCAGTACTTC	CASSTGQVYEQYF
-	TRBV10-2	-	TRBJ1-2	TGCGCCAGCAGGGAGACAGGTACCAACGTGGGCTACACCTTC	CASRETGTNVGYTF
-	TRBV15	-	TRBJ1-5	TGTGCCACCAGCAGAAGGTTCGGGGGAAGGCCCCAGCATTTT	CATSRRFGGRPQHF
-	TRBV7-8	-	TRBJ2-7	TGTGCCAGCAGCGCGCGACAGATCACCCCTTCCTACGAGCAGTACTTC	CASSARQITPSYEQYF
-	TRBV7-6	-	TRBJ2-7	TGTGCCAGCAGCTTGGAGGGGAACTCCTACGAGCAGTACTTC	CASSLEGNSYEQYF
-	TRBV18	TRBD1	TRBJ2-7	TGTGCCAGCTCACCCGGAAGCGACAGGGGGTACGAGCAGTACTTC	CASSPGSDRGYEQYF
-	TRBV3-1/TRBV3-2	TRBD2	TRBJ2-2	TGTGCCAGCAATTACGGGGGGAGCACCGGGGAGCTGTTTTTT	CASNYGGSTGELFF
-	TRBV6-1	-	TRBJ2-7	TGTGCCAGCAGTGAGTCACAGGGGAGGAGCGAGCAGTACTTC	CASSESQGRSEQYF
-	TRBV7-2	TRBD2	TRBJ2-5	TGTGCCAGCAGCTTAGGACTAGCGACCAAAGAGACCCAGTACTTC	CASSLGLATKETQYF
-	TRBV3-1/TRBV3-2	-	TRBJ2-7	TGTGCCAGCAGCGGAGGAACCTACGAGCAGTACTTC	CASSGGTYEQYF
-	TRBV2	-	TRBJ1-4	TGTGCCAGCAGTGAGGCACCTGCGGATGAAAAACTGTTTTTT	CASSEAPADEKLFF
once	TRBV5-1	TRBD1	TRBJ1-1	TGCGCCAGCAGCACCTCGACAGGGGCGAACACTGAAGCTTTCTTT	CASSTSTGANTEAFF
-	TRBV30	TRBD2	TRBJ2-3	TGTGCCTCCGGGGGGTACCGGGGCACAGATACGCAGTATTTT	CASGGYRGTDTQYF